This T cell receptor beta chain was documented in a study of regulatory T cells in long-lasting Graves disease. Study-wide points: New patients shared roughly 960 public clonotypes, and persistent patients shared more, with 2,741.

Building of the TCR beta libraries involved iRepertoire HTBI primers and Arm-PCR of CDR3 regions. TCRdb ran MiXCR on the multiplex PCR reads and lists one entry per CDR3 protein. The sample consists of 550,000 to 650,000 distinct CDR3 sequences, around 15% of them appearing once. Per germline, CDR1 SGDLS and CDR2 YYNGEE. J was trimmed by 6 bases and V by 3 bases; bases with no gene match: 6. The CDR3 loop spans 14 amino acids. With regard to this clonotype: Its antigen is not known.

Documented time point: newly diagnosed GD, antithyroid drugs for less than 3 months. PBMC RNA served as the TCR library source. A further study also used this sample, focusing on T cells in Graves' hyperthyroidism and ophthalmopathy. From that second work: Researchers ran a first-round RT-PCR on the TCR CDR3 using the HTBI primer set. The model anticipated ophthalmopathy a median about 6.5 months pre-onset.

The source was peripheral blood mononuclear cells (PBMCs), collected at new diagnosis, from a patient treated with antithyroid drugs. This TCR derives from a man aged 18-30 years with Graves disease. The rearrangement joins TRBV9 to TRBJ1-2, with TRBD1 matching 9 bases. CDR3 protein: CASSAATGGNGYTF. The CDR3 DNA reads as TGTGCCAGCAGCGCAGCAACAGGGGGCAATGGCTACACCTTC.